These 5 T cell receptor beta chains were all obtained from the same sample, sequenced in a study of control samples from healthy donors and cancer patients (dated by TCRdb to the early 2020s). Library construction relied on the immunoSEQ multiplex PCR assay. TCRdb limited this immuneACCESS table to in-frame rearrangements with V and J called. A share of clones is missing; checked studies link under half to unresolved V genes, and the rest is unexplained. This sample comprises roughly 55,000 clones, roughly 90% of them detected only once. Around 3.8% of the sample goes to the ten largest clones. The specimen sequenced was blood. The receptors were gathered from a man aged 50-59 years in good health.

The genes are TRBV13 and TRBJ2-7; D is ambiguous. The V end lost 3 bases, the J end lost 3 bases, and 6 bases lay between the germline ends. CDR3 length equals 12 residues. The germline V gene has CDR1 PRHDT and CDR2 FYEKMQ (reference sequence). The CDR3 loop reads CASSLRSYEQYF. The CDR3 region has the DNA TGTGCCAGCAGCTTGAGAAGCTACGAGCAGTACTTC.

The chain combines TRBV19 with TRBJ1-5, with D perhaps matching TRBD1 (5 bases). CDR3 length: 14 residues. Germline V CDR1 and CDR2: LNHDA, SQIVND (reference sequence). V lost 2 bases, J lost 6 bases, and 11 bases lay in between. In nucleotides, the CDR3 is TGTGCCAGTAGTATAAGGGGAGAAGGTCAGCCCCAGCATTTT. Translation gives CASSIRGEGQPQHF. The full variable domain, rest sourced from reference TRBV19 and TRBJ1-5, is DGGITQSPKYLFRKEGQNVTLSCEQNLNHDAMYWYRQDPGQGLRLIYYSQIVNDFQKGDIAEGYSVSREKKESFPLTVTSAQKNPTAFYLCASSIRGEGQPQHFGDGTRLSIL.

V gene TRBV7-8 combines with J gene TRBJ2-4; the D gene could be TRBD1 or TRBD2 (6 bases each). Germline V CDR1 and CDR2: SGHVS, FQNEAQ. V lost 2 bases to trimming and J lost 8 bases, with 13 bases between them. This CDR3 comprises 14 residues. CDR3 sequence: CASSLKRGADIQYF. The CDR3 bases are TGTGCCAGCAGCTTAAAAAGGGGGGCGGACATTCAGTACTTC.

This clone was seen once. The rearrangement uses TRBV28 and TRBJ1-2, with a weak D call TRBD1 (5 bases). The CDR3 loop spans 13 amino acids. V was clipped by 7 bases and J by 3 bases, with 12 bases between them. CDR1 MDHEN and CDR2 SYDVKM come from the germline V gene. DNA of the CDR3: TGTGCCAGCATCTCCGGGACTTACTATGGCTACACCTTC. It is translated as CASISGTYYGYTF.

The gene calls are TRBV6-5 and TRBJ1-5; TRBD1 matches at 9 bases. Per the germline V gene, CDR1 is MNHEY and CDR2 is SVGAGI. J lost 6 bases, V lost 6 bases, and 9 bases had no gene match. This CDR3 has 15 residues. Written as DNA, the CDR3 is TGTGCCAGCAGCCATACAGGGGGCGATGGTCAGCCCCAGCATTTT. Its protein product is CASSHTGGDGQPQHF.